This TCR beta chain was sequenced during a study of cytomegalovirus exposure and HLA in healthy donors. The PCR employed 60 Vbeta primers together with 13 Jbeta primers. In the original workflow: There were around 80 million unique TCR beta chains by a later count, and 10 million to 12 million of them were shared. The repertoire was sequenced with immunoSEQ multiplex PCR; TCRdb's copy has only in-frame clones and lacks some. V and J calls and clone size are given by that table; D and trimming were obtained from the DNA. The sample includes 200,000 or so clones, roughly four fifths of them seen just once. Study-wide points: Specificity of a few CMV-associated chains for CMV antigens was verified in vitro.

Per germline, CDR1 SGHDT and CDR2 YYEEEE. Trimming cost V 7 bases and J 7 bases; bases outside gene matches: 2. The CDR3 has 12 residues. To note about this clone: What it recognizes is unknown.

This clonotype was sampled from a woman aged 45-60 years in good health and CMV-seropositive. The chain uses TRBV5-6 and TRBJ1-1, with TRBD1 matching over 12 bases. Sequencing was done on a sample of PBMCs. In DNA form, the CDR3 reads TGTGCCAGCGGGACAGGGGGCTATGAAGCTTTCTTT. This encodes CASGTGGYEAFF.